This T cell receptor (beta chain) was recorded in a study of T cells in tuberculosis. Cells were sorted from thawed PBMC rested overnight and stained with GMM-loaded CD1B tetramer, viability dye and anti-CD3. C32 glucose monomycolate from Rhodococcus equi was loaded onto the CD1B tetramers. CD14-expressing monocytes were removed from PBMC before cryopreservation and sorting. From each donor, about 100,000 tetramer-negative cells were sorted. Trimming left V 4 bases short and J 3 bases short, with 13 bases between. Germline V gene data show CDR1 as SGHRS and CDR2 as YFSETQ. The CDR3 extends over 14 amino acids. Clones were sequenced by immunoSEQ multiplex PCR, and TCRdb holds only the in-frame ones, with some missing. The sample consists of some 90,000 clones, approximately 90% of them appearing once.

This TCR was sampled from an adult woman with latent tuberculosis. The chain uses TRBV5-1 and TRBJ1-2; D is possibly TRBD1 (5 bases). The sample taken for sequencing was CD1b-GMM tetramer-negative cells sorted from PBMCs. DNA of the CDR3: TGCGCCAGCAGCCCCTTAGGCAGGGACTATGGCTACACCTTC. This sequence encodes CASSPLGRDYGYTF.